Given below is one T cell receptor beta chain in context. This clonotype showed up just a few times. Its cognate antigen has yet to be identified. The input lacks base qualities; no much larger clone sits a single base away. Amplification of TCR beta CDR3 regions was carried out from RNA transcripts. A first-round RT-PCR of the TCR CDR3 used the HTBI primer set with the Qiagen OneStep RT-PCR kit. A second multiplex PCR round built the libraries, followed by size selection and purification. Libraries were sequenced paired-end with 100 bp reads on an Illumina HiSeq2000. On the authors' methods: Raw data were processed with SOAPnuke, discarding reads with adapters, uncalled bases, mean Phred below 15, or no exact constant-primer or identifier match. COPE v1.2.5 was used to merge high-quality paired reads, and clonotypes were defined as unique nucleotide sequences. Clonotypes were aligned to IMGT TRBV, TRBD and TRBJ reference segments using MiTCR v1.1. Analysis was restricted to V-J combinations with a frequency above 0.0001, which covered roughly 99% of repertoires. A TCS score was defined as the ratio between F50 (clonal expansion) and ExV (chaos), using BLOSUM62-based TCRdist between CDR3 peptides within each V-J. Welch's t-statistics and random forest reduced fewer than 600 V-J features to 13, which were used in a naive Bayes classifier (R e1071). Using fastp trimming at Q25 and MiXCR clonotype assembly, TCRdb reanalyzed the public sequencing data and kept in-frame beta chains. Rows matching on CDR3 protein sequence are summarized as one entry with the most common DNA and genes. TCRdb, not the authors, supplied the V and J calls. Across this sample there are fewer than 500,000 distinct CDR3 sequences, with 14% to 15% seen only once. In total, the top ten clones hold less than 15% of the sample.

In the ophthalmopathy patients, disease was moderately to severely active, with a Clinical Activity Score of 3 or more, a NOSPECS grade of 4 or more, and a duration of less than 3 months. Any patient with an uncontrolled infection, another autoimmune disease, pregnancy or lactation was excluded. Diagnoses were based on clinical symptoms, serum thyroxine and TRAb, thyroid ultrasound and orbital computed tomography. PBMCs were isolated from 8 to 10 ml of fresh peripheral blood by Ficoll-Paque density gradient centrifugation. Total RNA was extracted using Trizol reagent, and RNA quality was assessed on an Agilent 2100 Bioanalyzer. From the cysteine through the phenylalanine, the CDR3 covers 14 amino acids. Only the CDR3 DNA is retained, 42 bases long and in frame from the first base. Trimming at the junction amounts to 5 bases on V and 1 base on J, and the germline ends lie 11 bases apart. Looking up the germline V gene (reference sequence) yields CDR1 MNHEY and CDR2 SMNVEV.

This sample stems from a study of T cells in Graves' hyperthyroidism and ophthalmopathy (dated by TCRdb to between 2018 and 2021). Looking at the study overall: Peripheral blood was sampled at the time of initial diagnosis, prior to any treatment. TCR V-J signatures able to tell the groups apart were searched for in a discovery cohort of 100 or so patients, of whom fewer than 45 had Graves' ophthalmopathy and roughly 57 had stable Graves' hyperthyroidism. Whether ophthalmopathy could be predicted prospectively was tested in an independent validation cohort made up of 18 to 20 hyperthyroidism patients plus 17 patients who later progressed to ophthalmopathy. The roughly 91 discovery patients were randomly split 7:3 into training and test sets. The study also compared thyroid tissue and blood T-cell repertoires from roughly six Graves' hyperthyroidism patients. After sampling, hyperthyroidism patients received methimazole starting at 30 mg daily, and ophthalmopathy patients received high-dose intravenous methylprednisolone. The paper reports TCR Vbeta CDR3 sequencing of approximately 140 peripheral blood samples: fewer than 50 ophthalmopathy, fewer than 80 hyperthyroidism and around 17 progressor patients.

Beyond this particular receptor, the publication reports: In validation, the model predicted progression to ophthalmopathy with around 71% sensitivity and roughly 75% specificity, a median of about six months before onset. Ophthalmopathy was separated from stable hyperthyroidism by a 13 V-J signature model, with 85% to 90% sensitivity and around 81% specificity obtained in cross-validation and 80%/75% obtained in testing. No statistical method was used to set the sample size in advance, and investigators knew the group allocation. Blood samples also contained most of the expanded thyroid clonotypes (frequency above 0.001), which suggests that blood repertoires may reflect thyroid immune responses.

The V and J segments used are TRBV27 and TRBJ1-2, and the D gene may be TRBD1, 5 bases matching. This clonotype originated in a young man with Graves' ophthalmopathy. The sequencing sample was made of blood. This receptor carries the CDR3 CASSHDSFNYGYTF. In nucleotides, the sequence is TGTGCCAGCAGTCATGACAGCTTTAACTATGGCTACACCTTC.